This TCR beta chain was sequenced for a study of shared clonotypes between healthy human individuals (dated by TCRdb to the early 2020s). Looking at the study overall: The cohort included a few men and a couple of women between 18 and 49 years of age. For each donor, three plates each were used for CD4 naive and CD4 memory, two plates were used for CD8 naive, and one plate was used for CD8 memory. Blood TCR repertoires of five healthy adults were deeply sequenced to estimate repertoire size and the extent of clonotype sharing between individuals. To increase sequencing depth and limit assay-specific biases, different laboratories used diverse techniques to prepare libraries and sequence TCR repertoires. Leukapheresis yielded between about 0.85 and 10 billion PBMCs per donor.

Donors were healthy HIV-negative adults with no recently reported acute infections or vaccinations. All donors were Caucasian adults living in Nashville, Tennessee, USA. CD8 memory samples consisted of magnetically selected CD45RO+ cells combined with CCR7-negative CD45RA+ effector memory (TemRA) cells. Blood was obtained by leukapheresis, after which PBMCs were separated by Ficoll-Histopaque density gradient centrifugation and cryopreserved in liquid nitrogen vapor phase. Purity and quantity of every magnetically sorted T cell population were checked by analytical flow cytometry. Genomic DNA was isolated from every sorted fraction and measured by UV absorbance on a Nanodrop 2000c. V is reduced by 5 bases and J by 8 bases, leaving a spacing of 16 bases between them. CDR1 MNHEY and CDR2 SMNVEV are derived from the germline V gene (reference sequence). The CDR3 covers 14 residues, taking in both the cysteine and the phenylalanine. Only the CDR3 portion is preserved as DNA: 42 bases, with reading frame beginning at the first base.

Using the deep immunoSEQ assay, TCR CDR3 regions were amplified from genomic DNA by multiplex PCR. Genomic DNA extracted from each cell subset was distributed evenly over all wells of several immunoSEQ 96-well plates, and each plate served as one replicate. For sorted subsets, about 200 ng genomic DNA, equal to 25,000 to 35,000 T cell genomes, was loaded into each replicate PCR. Purified libraries were measured with a Qubit 3.0 fluorometer, size-checked on a Bioanalyzer 2100, and measured again with the KAPA Library Quantification kit. Every immunoSEQ 96-well plate was sequenced on a separate single-read 150-cycle Illumina NextSeq 550 flow cell. In the authors' own workflow: Because the immunoSEQ output included only junctional sequences and no quality scores, the filtering could not be the same as the filtering used for full-length reads. Sequences were annotated with PyIR, a Python wrapper for IgBLAST v1.9, and V/J genes and CDR3 were assigned using IMGT germline references. Reads were filtered out if the reads had weak V/J assignments (E-value above 1e-6), no CDR3, stop codons, out-of-frame junctions, or ambiguous translated residues. V3J clonotypes were defined by identical inferred V gene, J gene, and CDR3 amino acid sequence. The percentage overlap between two repertoires was calculated by dividing the number of shared unique clonotypes by the size of the smaller repertoire. Richness of each repertoire was evaluated using RTK rarefaction, the Chao1 estimator, and Recon v2.1 estimates of unobserved clonotypes. Generation probabilities for all TCRbeta clonotypes obtained by the gDNA method from a few donors were computed using OLGA. This immuneACCESS table, as held by TCRdb, lists in-frame sequences with V and J called but not all clones. Of the missing ones, under half trace to an unresolved V gene in checked studies; the others have no known cause. From that table come the V and J calls and clone size; the DNA was used to work out D and trimming. Here the sample has around 690,000 clones; about 90% occur a single time. The top ten clonotypes cover about a third of the sample.

Study-level results and caveats: Pairwise subsampling indicated that sequencing depth was expected to affect the degree of clonotype sharing among donors. Even with the large sequencing depth, rarefaction of the sorted-subset datasets indicated that sequencing was incomplete. Naive subsets generally had larger estimated clonotype richness than memory subsets did. Sampling was limited to blood, and TCR repertoires in tissue likely differ from TCR repertoires in blood. Across a few donors, approximately 5% of naive CD4, roughly 3.3% of naive CD8, around 2.1% of memory CD4, and 0.4% of memory CD8 clonotypes were shared. Because the study included a small number of donors, the genetic and exposure-history diversity represented was limited. Higher generation probabilities were observed for clonotypes shared by all four sorted-subset donors than for non-shared clonotypes.

Worth noting for this clone: It lacks a known antigen. No much larger clone exists at a distance of one base, and base qualities are not known.

The sample was memory CD8+ T cells from PBMCs. This specimen's cell subset or site label, interpreted: CD45RO+ cells pooled with CCR7-negative TemRA cells. In this chain, TRBV27 is recombined with TRBJ2-1, and TRBD2 may be the D gene, going by 5 matching bases. This clonotype was sampled from a man between 18 and 35 years old in good health. Some clones in this sample may be carry-over from other donors' samples. The CDR3 here reads CASSAGLRRDEQFF. The nucleotide sequence reads TGTGCCAGCAGTGCGGGCCTCCGGCGCGATGAGCAGTTCTTC.